This passage covers 18 T cell receptor beta chains from one sample sequenced in a study of cytotoxic CD8 clonotypes in ibrutinib-treated CLL. The assay was immunoSEQ multiplex PCR, and TCRdb's table has in-frame clones only and misses some. The sample shows tens of thousands of clones, about 64% of them seen only once. The sequenced sample was PBMCs, obtained after 12 months of ibrutinib treatment. All receptors come from a human donor with chronic lymphocytic leukemia.

By frequency in the sample, this clone is medium-sized (0.01 to 0.1%). The genes are TRBV19 and TRBJ1-4; D may be TRBD1 (5 bases). V was trimmed by 5 bases and J by 7 bases, leaving 17 bases between them. Germline V gene data show CDR1 as LNHDA and CDR2 as SQIVND (reference sequence). CDR3 size: 15 residues. In nucleotides, the CDR3 is TGTGCCAGTAGTCCCAGTTCAGGGTGGGGTGAAAAACTGTTTTTT. This sequence encodes CASSPSSGWGEKLFF.

Regarding this clone: Compared with germline, one end of the junction differs, possibly owing to a read error. The chain is built from TRBV5-1 and TRBJ1-1; 7 positions match TRBD1. The CDR3 loop spans 12 amino acids. Per the germline V gene, CDR1 is SGHRS and CDR2 is YFSETQ. For the CDR3, the DNA is TGCGCCAGCAGCTTGGTGGGACAGAAGCAGTTTTTT. Translation gives CASSLVGQKQFF.

V gene TRBV11-2 combines with J gene TRBJ2-3; 14 positions match TRBD2. The CDR3 is 17 residues long. Losses at the gene ends were 5 bases for V and 4 bases for J; bases not matched to a gene: 8. CDR1 and CDR2 from the germline V gene are SGHAT and FQNNGV. The CDR3 DNA is TGTGCCAGCAGCCTACGACTAGCGGGGGGGCGGGCAGATACGCAGTATTTT. Its translation: CASSLRLAGGRADTQYF.

To note about this clone: One junction end does not reproduce the germline sequence, and a read error may be involved. V gene TRBV29-1 combines with J gene TRBJ2-2; a weak D match, TRBD2 (5 bases). CDR1 SQVTM and CDR2 ANQGSEA come from the germline V gene. The CDR3 runs to 13 residues. CDR3 loop: CSVAMVAHRGAVF. Here the CDR3 DNA reads TGCAGCGTTGCTATGGTGGCACACCGGGGAGCTGTTTTT.

The J gene is TRBJ1-1, the V gene TRBV4-3; D is uncertain. This CDR3 comprises 13 residues. Looked up from germline, CDR1 is LGHNA and CDR2 is YSLEER. Trimming cost V 6 bases and J 2 bases, with 10 bases left between them. The CDR3 DNA reads as TGCGCCAGCAGTTTCGGACGCAACACTGAAGCTTTCTTT. It specifies CASSFGRNTEAFF.

This chain joins TRBV4-1 and TRBJ1-2; D remains unclear. Trimming left V 5 bases short and J 0 bases short, with 10 bases between. The length of the CDR3 is 14 residues. Germline V gene data show CDR1 as MGHRA and CDR2 as YSYEKL. CDR3 region: CASSTSGSNYGYTF. The CDR3 DNA sequence: TGCGCCAGCAGCACTTCCGGGTCTAACTATGGCTACACCTTC.

The chain employs TRBV5-1 and TRBJ1-1; D is perhaps TRBD1 (6 bases). V shed 8 bases and J shed 1 base, with 15 bases lying between them. This CDR3 spans 14 amino acids. CDR1 and CDR2 from the germline V gene are SGHRS and YFSETQ. The CDR3 sequence is CASGWGQQNTEAFF. DNA for the CDR3: TGCGCCAGTGGATGGGGACAACAGAACACTGAAGCTTTCTTT.

The V call is TRBV11-2, the J call TRBJ2-5; TRBD1 might be the D (6 bases). Germline V gene lookup returns CDR1 SGHAT and CDR2 FQNNGV. With 1 base removed from V and 1 base from J, the gap between germline ends came to 13 bases. The CDR3 runs 16 residues. DNA of the CDR3: TGTGCCAGCAGCTTAGGGACAGCAACCCCCCAAGAGACCCAGTACTTC. Its protein is CASSLGTATPQETQYF.

The CDR3 DNA follows: TGTGCCAGCCTGAGAGAAAGTGGTTCAGATACGCAGTATTTT. Amino acids: CASLRESGSDTQYF. The rearrangement joins TRBV5-4 to TRBJ2-3; unclear D gene. The ends were cut back, 7 bases at V and 4 bases at J, with 16 bases in the middle. Germline V gene sequence: CDR1 SGHNT, CDR2 YYREEE (reference sequence). CDR3 size: 14 residues. The full variable domain, with the rest looked up from reference TRBV5-4 and TRBJ2-3, is ETGVTQSPTHLIKTRGQQVTLRCSSQSGHNTVSWYQQALGQGPQFIFQYYREEENGRGNFPPRFSGLQFPNYSSELNVNALELDDSALYLCASLRESGSDTQYFGPGTRLTVL.

This sequence joins TRBV30 and TRBJ2-1; maybe TRBD2 (6 bases). This CDR3 has 14 residues. The germline V gene has CDR1 GTSNPN and CDR2 SVGIG (reference sequence). Between the trimmed V and J ends, which lost 6 bases and 8 bases, there was a span of 20 bases. The chain's CDR3 is CACHTSPIIYEQFF. CDR3 nucleotides: TGTGCCTGCCACACTAGCCCCATAATCTATGAGCAGTTCTTC.

V and J are TRBV7-3 and TRBJ2-1; no reliable D call. The CDR3 totals 15 residues. Deletions cut 5 bases from V and 4 bases from J, with 15 bases between. Germline-derived CDR1 and CDR2 are SGHTA and FQGTGA. CDR3 sequence (DNA): TGTGCCAGCAGCCTTGACGGCAGGTCTTACAATGAGCAGTTCTTC. This gives the protein CASSLDGRSYNEQFF.

This clone was seen a handful of times. The CDR3 DNA sequence: TGTGCCAGCCGGGACAGCAACTTCTATGGCTACACCTTC. Its protein is CASRDSNFYGYTF. The chain couples TRBV28 to TRBJ1-2; 7 bases agree with TRBD1. Germline CDR1 is MDHEN and CDR2 is SYDVKM. The ends lost 8 bases at V and 4 bases at J; junction bases unmatched: 7. The CDR3 contains 13 residues.

The chain carries TRBV28 and TRBJ1-1; 8 nucleotides line up with TRBD1. Germline V gene sequence: CDR1 MDHEN, CDR2 SYDVKM. This CDR3 comprises 13 residues. J was trimmed by 8 bases and V by 6 bases; bases with no gene match: 8. In DNA, the CDR3 is TGTGCCAGCAGGGGACAGGACGGGTGGGAAGCTTTCTTT. It encodes CASRGQDGWEAFF.

This clone was seen a single time. V is TRBV5-1 and J is TRBJ2-2, with D unresolved. The CDR3 runs to 16 residues. Trimming took off 6 bases at V and 3 bases at J, with 18 bases between the two ends. Germline V lookup: CDR1 SGHRS, CDR2 YFSETQ. The CDR3: CASTSTSRYDTGELFF. For the CDR3, the DNA is TGCGCCAGCACTAGTACCTCCAGGTACGACACCGGGGAGCTGTTTTTT.

The V call is TRBV2, the J call TRBJ2-5; 8 bases fit TRBD2. The trim removed 7 bases at V and 3 bases at J, leaving 4 bases unmatched. The CDR3 runs to 13 residues. Germline CDR1 reads SNHLY; CDR2 reads FYNNEI. CDR3 nucleotide sequence: TGTGCCAGCACCGGACTAGCCGAAGAGACCCAGTACTTC. Its protein is CASTGLAEETQYF.

This clone was counted between two and nine times. V and J are TRBV4-1 and TRBJ2-5; a possible D gene is TRBD1 (5 bases). The CDR3 loop spans 13 amino acids. V lost 0 bases, J lost 7 bases, and 9 bases lay in between. The germline gives CDR1 MGHRA, CDR2 YSYEKL. CDR3 loop: CASSQDLGVTQYF. CDR3 nucleotide sequence: TGCGCCAGCAGCCAAGATTTAGGGGTGACCCAGTACTTC.

The V and J genes are TRBV7-9 and TRBJ2-7; D tentatively fits TRBD1 or TRBD2 (7 bases each). Germline V gene lookup returns CDR1 SEHNR and CDR2 FQNEAQ (reference sequence). This CDR3 contains 14 residues. The germline V and J ends were trimmed by 5 bases and 1 base, with 12 bases remaining between them. CDR3 in amino acids: CASSPGGDSYEQYF. CDR3 DNA sequence: TGTGCCAGCAGCCCAGGGGGGGATTCCTACGAGCAGTACTTC.

The rearrangement uses TRBV5-1 and TRBJ1-1; perhaps TRBD1 as D (6 bases). The CDR3 consists of 15 residues. Looked up from germline, CDR1 is SGHRS and CDR2 is YFSETQ. The V and J ends lost 0 bases and 8 bases respectively, with 17 bases between them. Here the CDR3 reads CASSLEGGRFEEAFF. The CDR3 DNA reads TGCGCCAGCAGCTTGGAGGGGGGACGATTCGAGGAAGCTTTCTTT.